These 18 T cell receptor beta chains originate from one sample sequenced in a study of OX40 agonist ivuxolimab in advanced cancers. Using immunoSEQ multiplex PCR, the repertoire was profiled, and TCRdb retains in-frame clones only, with some absent. In the table there are about 79,000 clones, 90% of which are singletons. The starting material was CD4+ or CD8+ T cells sorted from blood, obtained in a trial of the OX40 agonist ivuxolimab. The source is an adult with an advanced solid tumor such as melanoma, head and neck, liver or kidney cancer.

The chain has TRBV6-1 and TRBJ1-2; D might be TRBD1 (6 bases). Looked up from germline, CDR1 is MNHNS and CDR2 is SASEGT. Trimming cost V 8 bases and J 2 bases, with 15 bases left between them. The CDR3 extends over 14 amino acids. Here the CDR3 reads CASGVKTGNYGYTF. In nucleotides, the CDR3 is TGTGCCAGCGGGGTCAAAACAGGGAACTATGGCTACACCTTC.

The chain employs TRBV5-1 and TRBJ1-1; D is ambiguous. Germline CDR1 is SGHRS and CDR2 is YFSETQ. The CDR3 is 14 residues long. V was cut by 0 bases and J by 1 base, with 7 bases left in between. The CDR3 DNA is TGCGCCAGCAGCTTGGCCGGGGAGAACACTGAAGCTTTCTTT. It codes for CASSLAGENTEAFF.

The chain has TRBV7-2 and TRBJ1-5; a possible D gene is TRBD1 (5 bases). Germline V gene lookup returns CDR1 SGHTA and CDR2 FQGNSA. CDR3 length equals 14 residues. The ends were cut back, 5 bases at V and 5 bases at J, with 13 bases in the middle. CDR3 sequence (DNA): TGTGCCAGCAGCCTCTTTGAGGGACATCAGCCCCAGCATTTT. This translates into CASSLFEGHQPQHF. Variable domain in full (rest from reference TRBV7-2 and TRBJ1-5): GAGVSQSPSNKVTEKGKDVELRCDPISGHTALYWYRQSLGQGLEFLIYFQGNSAPDKSGLPSDRFSAERTGGSVSTLTIQRTQQEDSAVYLCASSLFEGHQPQHFGDGTRLSIL.

The chain links TRBV5-1 to TRBJ1-1, with D possibly TRBD1 on 5 matching bases. The CDR3 covers 14 residues. Per the germline V gene, CDR1 is SGHRS and CDR2 is YFSETQ. The V end was cut by 4 bases, the J end by 5 bases, with 15 bases between. CDR3 nucleotides: TGCGCCAGCAGCCCCGCAGGGTCGGGTACTGAAGCTTTCTTT. Translated: CASSPAGSGTEAFF. Full variable domain (rest looked up from reference TRBV5-1 and TRBJ1-1): KAGVTQTPRYLIKTRGQQVTLSCSPISGHRSVSWYQQTPGQGLQFLFEYFSETQRNKGNFPGRFSGRQFSNSRSEMNVSTLELGDSALYLCASSPAGSGTEAFFGQGTRLTVV.

The chain combines TRBV28 with TRBJ2-5, with D possibly matching TRBD2 (5 bases). Deletions cut 7 bases from V and 7 bases from J, with 10 bases between. CDR3 size: 11 residues. CDR1 MDHEN and CDR2 SYDVKM come from the germline V gene. CDR3: CASTGAGTQYF. As DNA, the CDR3 is TGTGCCAGCACTGGCGCGGGGACCCAGTACTTC. Using reference TRBV28 and TRBJ2-5 for the parts outside the CDR3, the full variable domain is DVKVTQSSRYLVKRTGEKVFLECVQDMDHENMFWYRQDPGLGLRLIYFSYDVKMKEKGDIPEGYSVSREKKERFSLILESASTNQTSMYLCASTGAGTQYFGPGTRLLVL.

The V call is TRBV28, the J call TRBJ1-2; D gene uncertain. Trimming took off 3 bases at V and 7 bases at J, with 9 bases between the two ends. Germline-derived CDR1 and CDR2 are MDHEN and SYDVKM. The CDR3 covers 12 residues. In DNA form, the CDR3 reads TGTGCCAGCAGTTTGACGGTCCCTGGCTACACCTTC. Protein: CASSLTVPGYTF.

V gene TRBV9 combines with J gene TRBJ2-1, with no clear D. CDR1 SGDLS and CDR2 YYNGEE come from the germline V gene. The ends were cut back, 0 bases at V and 5 bases at J, with 12 bases in the middle. This CDR3 has 15 amino acids. CDR3: CASSVDQVPDNEQFF. The CDR3 bases are TGTGCCAGCAGCGTAGATCAGGTTCCGGACAATGAGCAGTTCTTC.

V is TRBV7-6 and J is TRBJ1-4, with a tentative D call TRBD1 (6 bases). Germline CDR1 reads SGHVS; CDR2 reads FNYEAQ. Trimming took off 5 bases at V and 0 bases at J, with 19 bases between the two ends. CDR3 length equals 18 residues. CDR3 region: CASSPGHLARATNEKLFF. The CDR3 coding sequence is TGTGCCAGCAGCCCGGGACACCTGGCCCGTGCAACTAATGAAAAACTGTTTTTT.

The rearrangement links TRBV5-1 to TRBJ1-6; tentative D call: TRBD1 (5 bases). There are 15 residues in the CDR3. V gave up 0 bases and J gave up 10 bases, with 14 bases separating them. Germline values: CDR1 SGHRS, CDR2 YFSETQ. CDR3 in amino acids: CASSLEGEQLSPLHF. The CDR3 bases are TGCGCCAGCAGCTTGGAAGGGGAACAATTATCACCCCTCCACTTT.

The chain is built from TRBV2 and TRBJ2-7; tentative D call: TRBD2 (6 bases). The CDR3 runs to 12 residues. Trimming shortened V by 6 bases and J by 6 bases, and 12 bases separated the two germline ends. Germline values: CDR1 SNHLY, CDR2 FYNNEI. The CDR3 here is CASSALGGEQYV. In DNA, the CDR3 is TGTGCCAGCAGCGCACTGGGGGGCGAGCAGTACGTC.

V is TRBV30 and J is TRBJ1-2; D gene ambiguous. This CDR3 comprises 11 residues. The germline V gene encodes CDR1 GTSNPN and CDR2 SVGIG (reference sequence). V shed 0 bases and J shed 4 bases, with 3 bases lying between them. This CDR3 is CAWSVFYGYTF. In nucleotides, the CDR3 is TGTGCCTGGAGTGTATTCTATGGCTACACCTTC.

The chain uses TRBV7-2 and TRBJ1-4, with no clear D. CDR3 length equals 13 residues. CDR1 SGHTA and CDR2 FQGNSA come from the germline V gene. Trimming left V 4 bases short and J 6 bases short, with 9 bases between. The CDR3 spells CASSSRPDEKLFF. The CDR3 DNA is TGTGCCAGCAGCTCGAGACCGGATGAAAAACTGTTTTTT. Full variable domain (rest looked up from reference TRBV7-2 and TRBJ1-4): GAGVSQSPSNKVTEKGKDVELRCDPISGHTALYWYRQSLGQGLEFLIYFQGNSAPDKSGLPSDRFSAERTGGSVSTLTIQRTQQEDSAVYLCASSSRPDEKLFFGSGTQLSVL.

This chain uses TRBV30 with TRBJ1-2; the match to TRBD1 covers 7 bases. CDR3 length: 14 amino acids. Germline loops: CDR1 GTSNPN, CDR2 SVGIG (reference sequence). The junction had 12 bases not matched to a gene; V was cut back by 4 bases and J by 7 bases. The CDR3 region has the DNA TGTGCCTGGACCCCGGGACAGAGGTCTGGTGGCTACACCTTC. Translating it yields CAWTPGQRSGGYTF.

The chain couples TRBV28 to TRBJ1-5; TRBD1 aligns across 7 bases. The CDR3 has 13 amino acids. Unmatched junction bases numbered 5, after V lost 6 bases and J lost 6 bases. Looked up from germline, CDR1 is MDHEN and CDR2 is SYDVKM. The CDR3 bases are TGTGCCAGCAGCATACAGGGGCCTCAGCCCCAGCATTTT. It codes for CASSIQGPQPQHF.

V and J are TRBV9 and TRBJ1-2; TRBD1 is a possible D gene (5 bases). The V gene's germline CDR1 is SGDLS and CDR2 YYNGEE. Between the trimmed V and J ends, which lost 3 bases and 7 bases, there was a span of 19 bases. This CDR3 comprises 15 residues. The chain's CDR3 is CASSARDGDLSGYTF. In nucleotides, the CDR3 is TGTGCCAGCAGCGCCCGGGACGGCGATTTAAGTGGCTACACCTTC.

The chain is built from TRBV10-1 and TRBJ2-5; D gene uncertain. The CDR3 covers 13 residues. V was cut by 3 bases and J by 2 bases, with 7 bases left in between. Germline values: CDR1 WNHNN, CDR2 SYGVQD (reference sequence). The CDR3 protein is CASSDAAQETQYF. In nucleotides, the CDR3 is TGCGCCAGCAGTGATGCAGCACAAGAGACCCAGTACTTC.

The chain couples TRBV6-1 to TRBJ1-4; possibly TRBD1 for D (5 bases). Trimming pared 5 bases from V and 8 bases from J, leaving 15 bases between. Germline V gene data show CDR1 as MNHNS and CDR2 as SASEGT. The CDR3 has 14 residues. The CDR3 DNA is TGTGCCAGCAGTATTACCGGAAGGGGAGAAAAACTGTTTTTT. This sequence encodes CASSITGRGEKLFF.

The gene calls are TRBV14 and TRBJ1-3; TRBD1 matches 7 bases. Germline V gives CDR1 SGHDN, CDR2 FVKESK. J was trimmed by 4 bases and V by 5 bases; bases with no gene match: 8. The CDR3 is 15 residues long. CDR3 nucleotides: TGTGCCAGCAGCTCGGACAGGATTGTCGGAAACACCATATATTTT. Residues: CASSSDRIVGNTIYF.